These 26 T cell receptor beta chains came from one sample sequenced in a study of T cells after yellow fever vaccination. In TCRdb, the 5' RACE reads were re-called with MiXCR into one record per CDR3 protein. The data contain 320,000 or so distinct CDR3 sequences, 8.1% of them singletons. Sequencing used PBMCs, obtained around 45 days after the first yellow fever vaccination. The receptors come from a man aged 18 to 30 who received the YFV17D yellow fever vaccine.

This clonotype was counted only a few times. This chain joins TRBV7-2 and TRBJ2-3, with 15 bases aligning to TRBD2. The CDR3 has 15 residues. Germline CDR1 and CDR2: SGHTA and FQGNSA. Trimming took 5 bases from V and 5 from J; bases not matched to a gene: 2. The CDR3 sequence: CASSAGLAGGDTQYF. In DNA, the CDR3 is TGTGCCAGCAGCGCGGGACTAGCGGGGGGAGATACGCAGTATTTT. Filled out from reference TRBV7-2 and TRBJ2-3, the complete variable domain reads GAGVSQSPSNKVTEKGKDVELRCDPISGHTALYWYRQSLGQGLEFLIYFQGNSAPDKSGLPSDRFSAERTGGSVSTLTIQRTQQEDSAVYLCASSAGLAGGDTQYFGPGTRLTVL.

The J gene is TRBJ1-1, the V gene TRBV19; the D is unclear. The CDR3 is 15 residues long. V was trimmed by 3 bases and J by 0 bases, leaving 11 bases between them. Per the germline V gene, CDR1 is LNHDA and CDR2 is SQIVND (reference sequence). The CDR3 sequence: CASSIDPKMNTEAFF. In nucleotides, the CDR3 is TGTGCCAGTAGTATCGACCCGAAGATGAACACTGAAGCTTTCTTT.

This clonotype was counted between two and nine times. CDR3 DNA: TGTGCCAGCAGCTCAGACACCCTGAGGGGACCAGATACGCAGTATTTT. It specifies CASSSDTLRGPDTQYF. V usage is TRBV11-2 and J usage is TRBJ2-3, with D possibly called TRBD1 or TRBD2 (5 bases each). CDR1 SGHAT and CDR2 FQNNGV come from the germline V gene. The V and J ends lost 4 bases and 4 bases respectively, with 18 bases between them. The CDR3 consists of 16 residues.

CDR3 sequence reads: CASSLLGQEGDTQYF. In nucleotides, the CDR3 is TGTGCCAGCAGCCTCCTCGGACAGGAGGGGGATACGCAGTATTTT. V usage is TRBV7-2 and J usage is TRBJ2-3, with D perhaps TRBD1 (7 bases). The V end was cut by 5 bases, the J end by 6 bases, with 18 bases between. CDR3 length: 15 residues. The V gene's germline CDR1 is SGHTA and CDR2 FQGNSA.

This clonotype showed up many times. The CDR3 loop reads CASSSRNSPLHF. The CDR3 coding sequence is TGTGCCAGCAGCTCAAGAAATTCACCCCTCCACTTT. V is TRBV7-2 and J is TRBJ1-6, with D uncertain. Per the germline V gene, CDR1 is SGHTA and CDR2 is FQGNSA. V was cut by 4 bases and J by 7 bases, with 5 bases left in between. The CDR3 contains 12 residues.

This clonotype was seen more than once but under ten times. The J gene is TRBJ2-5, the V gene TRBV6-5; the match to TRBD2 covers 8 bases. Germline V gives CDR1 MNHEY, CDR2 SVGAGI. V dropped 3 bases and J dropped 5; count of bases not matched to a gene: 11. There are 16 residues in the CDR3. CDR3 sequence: CASSYSDAGGGETQYF. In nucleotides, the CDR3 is TGTGCCAGCAGTTATTCCGACGCGGGGGGCGGGGAGACCCAGTACTTC.

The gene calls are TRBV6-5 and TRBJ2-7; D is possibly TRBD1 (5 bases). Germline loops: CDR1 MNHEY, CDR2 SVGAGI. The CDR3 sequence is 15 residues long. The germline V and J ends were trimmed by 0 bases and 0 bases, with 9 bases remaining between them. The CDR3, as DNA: TGTGCCAGCAGTTACTCGGCAGGGATCTCCTACGAGCAGTACGTC. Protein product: CASSYSAGISYEQYV.

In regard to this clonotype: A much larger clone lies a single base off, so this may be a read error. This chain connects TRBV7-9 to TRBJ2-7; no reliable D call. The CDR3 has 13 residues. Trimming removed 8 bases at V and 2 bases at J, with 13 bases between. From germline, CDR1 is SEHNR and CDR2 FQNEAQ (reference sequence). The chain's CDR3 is CASGETLTYEQYF. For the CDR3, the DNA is TGTGCCAGCGGCGAAACGCTAACCTACGAGCAGTACTTC.

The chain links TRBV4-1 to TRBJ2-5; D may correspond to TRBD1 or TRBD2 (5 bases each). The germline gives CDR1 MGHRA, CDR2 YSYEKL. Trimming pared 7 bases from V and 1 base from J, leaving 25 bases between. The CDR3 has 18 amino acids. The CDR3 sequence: CASTPGTYTTGVQETQYF. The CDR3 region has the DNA TGCGCCAGCACGCCAGGGACCTATACCACAGGCGTCCAAGAGACCCAGTACTTC.

The CDR3 here is CSDRDPSTDTQYF. CDR3 bases: TGCAGCGATCGAGACCCCTCCACAGATACGCAGTATTTT. The J gene is TRBJ2-3, the V gene TRBV29-1, with D unclear. Germline assignment: CDR1 SQVTM and CDR2 ANQGSEA. The CDR3 extends over 13 amino acids. Deletions cut 7 bases from V and 2 bases from J, with 13 bases between.

DNA of the CDR3: TGTGCCAGTAGTATACGGGACGCGGAACGCTCTGGGGCCAACGTCCTGACTTTC. Its translation: CASSIRDAERSGANVLTF. The V gene is TRBV19, the J gene TRBJ2-6, with D tentatively TRBD1 or TRBD2 (5 bases each). The V gene's germline CDR1 is LNHDA and CDR2 SQIVND (reference sequence). Deletions cut 2 bases from V and 0 bases from J, with 14 bases between. The CDR3 sequence is 18 residues long.

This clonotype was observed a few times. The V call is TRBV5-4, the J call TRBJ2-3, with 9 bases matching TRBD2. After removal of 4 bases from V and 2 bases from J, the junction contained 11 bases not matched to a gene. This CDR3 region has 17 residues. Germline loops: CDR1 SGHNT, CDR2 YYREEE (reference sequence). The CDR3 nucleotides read TGTGCCAGCAGCAAGGCCACGAGCGGGGGGATCACAGATACGCAGTATTTT. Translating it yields CASSKATSGGITDTQYF. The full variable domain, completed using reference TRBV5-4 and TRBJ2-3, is ETGVTQSPTHLIKTRGQQVTLRCSSQSGHNTVSWYQQALGQGPQFIFQYYREEENGRGNFPPRFSGLQFPNYSSELNVNALELDDSALYLCASSKATSGGITDTQYFGPGTRLTVL.

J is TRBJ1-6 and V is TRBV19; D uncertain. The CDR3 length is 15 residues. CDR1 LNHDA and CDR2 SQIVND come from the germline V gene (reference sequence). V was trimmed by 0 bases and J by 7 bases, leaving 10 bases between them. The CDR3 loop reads CASSIENSLNSPLHF. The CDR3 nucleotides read TGTGCCAGTAGTATAGAGAACAGCTTAAATTCACCCCTCCACTTT.

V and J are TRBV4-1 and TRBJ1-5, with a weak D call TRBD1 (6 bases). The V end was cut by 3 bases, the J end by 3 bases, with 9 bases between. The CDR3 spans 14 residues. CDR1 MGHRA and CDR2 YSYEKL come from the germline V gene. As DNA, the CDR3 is TGCGCCAGCAGCCATAGGGGGTACAATCAGCCCCAGCATTTT. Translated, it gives CASSHRGYNQPQHF.

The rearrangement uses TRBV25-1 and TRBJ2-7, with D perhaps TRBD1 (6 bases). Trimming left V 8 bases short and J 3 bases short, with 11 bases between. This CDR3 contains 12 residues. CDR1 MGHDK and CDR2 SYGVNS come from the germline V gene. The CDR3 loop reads CASGQQVYEQYF. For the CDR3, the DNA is TGTGCCAGCGGACAGCAAGTCTACGAGCAGTACTTC.

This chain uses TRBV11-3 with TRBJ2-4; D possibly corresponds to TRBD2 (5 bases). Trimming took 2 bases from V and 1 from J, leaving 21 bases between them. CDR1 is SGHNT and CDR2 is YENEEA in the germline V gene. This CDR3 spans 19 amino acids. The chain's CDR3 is CASSLMASKDGGAKNIQYF. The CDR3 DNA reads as TGTGCCAGCAGCTTAATGGCTAGCAAGGACGGTGGGGCCAAAAACATTCAGTACTTC.

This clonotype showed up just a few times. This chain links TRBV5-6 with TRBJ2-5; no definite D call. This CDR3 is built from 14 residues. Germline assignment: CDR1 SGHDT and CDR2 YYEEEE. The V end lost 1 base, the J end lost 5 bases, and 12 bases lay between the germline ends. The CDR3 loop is CASSLSSLFETQYF. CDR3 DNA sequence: TGTGCCAGCAGCTTGTCCTCCCTCTTCGAGACCCAGTACTTC.

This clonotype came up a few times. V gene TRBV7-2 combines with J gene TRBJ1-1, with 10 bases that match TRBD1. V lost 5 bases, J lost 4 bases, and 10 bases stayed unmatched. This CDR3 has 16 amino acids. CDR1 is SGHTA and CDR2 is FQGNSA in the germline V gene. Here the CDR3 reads CASSGRDRGIGTEAFF. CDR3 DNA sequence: TGTGCCAGCAGCGGCCGGGACAGGGGCATTGGCACTGAAGCTTTCTTT.

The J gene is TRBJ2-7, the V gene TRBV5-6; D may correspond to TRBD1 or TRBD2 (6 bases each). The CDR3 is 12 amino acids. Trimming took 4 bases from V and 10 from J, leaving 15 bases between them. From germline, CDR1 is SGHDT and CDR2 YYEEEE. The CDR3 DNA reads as TGTGCCAGCAGCAGAGGGGGGAATTTACAGTACGTC. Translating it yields CASSRGGNLQYV.

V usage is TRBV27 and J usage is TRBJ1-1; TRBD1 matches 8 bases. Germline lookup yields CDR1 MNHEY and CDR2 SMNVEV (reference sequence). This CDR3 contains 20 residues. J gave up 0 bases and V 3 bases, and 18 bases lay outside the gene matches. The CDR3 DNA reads TGTGCCAGCAGTTTCCCCAGGGGGCGCCGGAATTACGCCATGAACACTGAAGCTTTCTTT. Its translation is CASSFPRGRRNYAMNTEAFF.

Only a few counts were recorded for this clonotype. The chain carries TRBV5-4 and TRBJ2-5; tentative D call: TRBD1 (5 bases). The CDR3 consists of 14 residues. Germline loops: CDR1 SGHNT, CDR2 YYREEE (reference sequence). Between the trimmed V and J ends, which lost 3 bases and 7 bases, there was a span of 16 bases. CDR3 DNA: TGTGCCAGCAGCTCGGACACCGCCTCTGGGACCCAGTACTTC. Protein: CASSSDTASGTQYF.

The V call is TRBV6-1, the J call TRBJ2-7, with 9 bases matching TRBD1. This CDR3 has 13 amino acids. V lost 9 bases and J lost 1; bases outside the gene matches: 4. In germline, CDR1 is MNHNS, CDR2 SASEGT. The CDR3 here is CASSGTGSYEQYF. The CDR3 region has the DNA TGTGCCAGTTCCGGGACAGGGTCCTACGAGCAGTACTTC.

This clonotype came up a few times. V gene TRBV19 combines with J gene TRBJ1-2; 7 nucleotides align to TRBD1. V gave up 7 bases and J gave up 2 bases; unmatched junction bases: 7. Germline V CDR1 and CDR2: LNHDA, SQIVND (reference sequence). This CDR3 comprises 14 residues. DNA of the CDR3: TGTGCCAGTAATGCGGGGACAGCCAACTATGGCTACACCTTC. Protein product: CASNAGTANYGYTF.

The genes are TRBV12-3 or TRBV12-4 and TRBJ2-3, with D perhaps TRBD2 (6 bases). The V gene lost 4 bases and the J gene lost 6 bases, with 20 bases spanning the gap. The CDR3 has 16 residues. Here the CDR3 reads CASSSSGGRVLDTQYF. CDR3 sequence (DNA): TGTGCCAGCAGTTCATCCGGGGGTCGGGTGCTGGATACGCAGTATTTT.

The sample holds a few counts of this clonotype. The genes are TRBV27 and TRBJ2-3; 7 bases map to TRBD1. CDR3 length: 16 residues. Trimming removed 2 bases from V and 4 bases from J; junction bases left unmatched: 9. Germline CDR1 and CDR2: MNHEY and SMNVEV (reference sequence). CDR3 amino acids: CASSLPIGGGSDTQYF. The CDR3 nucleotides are TGTGCCAGCAGTTTACCCATAGGGGGCGGGTCAGATACGCAGTATTTT.

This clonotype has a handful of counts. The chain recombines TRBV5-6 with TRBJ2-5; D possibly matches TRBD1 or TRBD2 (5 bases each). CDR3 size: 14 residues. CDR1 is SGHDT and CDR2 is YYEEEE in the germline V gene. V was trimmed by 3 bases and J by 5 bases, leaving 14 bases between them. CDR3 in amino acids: CASSSALGEETQYF. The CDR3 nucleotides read TGTGCCAGCAGCTCGGCCCTGGGGGAGGAGACCCAGTACTTC.